The sample holds one count of the clone carrying this T cell receptor (beta chain). Its antigen is unknown. Sequencing used immunoSEQ multiplex PCR; TCRdb keeps in-frame clones, though not all of them. The data contain over 50,000 clones, about 91% of them seen just once; the ten biggest clones take up over 10%. V was pared by 4 bases and J by 1 base, with 8 bases between. The CDR3 is 13 amino acids. The germline gives CDR1 SGHRS, CDR2 YFSETQ. At baseline, cycle 4 day 1, and cycle 7 day 1, blood was sampled. This sample is drawn from a study of OX40 agonist ivuxolimab in advanced cancers. About the study: Ivuxolimab is a fully human IgG2 antibody that activates OX40 (CD134). Of the participants, approximately 36% had some prior anti-PD-1, anti-PD-L1 or anti-CTLA-4 therapy, which was allowed. Overall study findings and caveats: Expanded peripheral T-cell antigen specificity went undetermined.

This TCR derives from an adult with an advanced solid tumor such as melanoma, head and neck, liver or kidney cancer. V is TRBV5-1 and J is TRBJ1-1; no clear D gene. The starting material was CD4+ or CD8+ T cells sorted from blood, obtained in a trial of the OX40 agonist ivuxolimab. The CDR3 protein is CASSPNKNTEAFF. The CDR3 DNA follows: TGCGCCAGCAGCCCTAATAAGAACACTGAAGCTTTCTTT.